One T cell receptor (beta chain) is described in this entry. The data are from a study of blood T cell repertoires in COVID-19. In the source study's methods: Nucleated cell number was recorded as an estimate derived from reference gene primer amplification. TCRdb keeps only in-frame clones here, not all; method: immunoSEQ multiplex PCR. For V, J and clone size, that table is used; D and trimming come from the DNA. The data contain approximately 150,000 clones, 80% to 90% of them singletons. The V and J ends lost 6 bases and 5 bases, in that order; junction bases with no gene match: 10. Germline assignment: CDR1 SGHAT and CDR2 FQNNGV. This CDR3 has 14 amino acids.

The sequence came from a human donor in a cohort sampled during active COVID-19. V and J are TRBV11-2 and TRBJ2-7, with TRBD1 matching over 7 bases. Material for sequencing was peripheral blood. The CDR3 is CASSSQGEIHEQYF. For the CDR3, the DNA is TGTGCCAGCAGTTCCCAGGGGGAGATCCACGAGCAGTACTTC.